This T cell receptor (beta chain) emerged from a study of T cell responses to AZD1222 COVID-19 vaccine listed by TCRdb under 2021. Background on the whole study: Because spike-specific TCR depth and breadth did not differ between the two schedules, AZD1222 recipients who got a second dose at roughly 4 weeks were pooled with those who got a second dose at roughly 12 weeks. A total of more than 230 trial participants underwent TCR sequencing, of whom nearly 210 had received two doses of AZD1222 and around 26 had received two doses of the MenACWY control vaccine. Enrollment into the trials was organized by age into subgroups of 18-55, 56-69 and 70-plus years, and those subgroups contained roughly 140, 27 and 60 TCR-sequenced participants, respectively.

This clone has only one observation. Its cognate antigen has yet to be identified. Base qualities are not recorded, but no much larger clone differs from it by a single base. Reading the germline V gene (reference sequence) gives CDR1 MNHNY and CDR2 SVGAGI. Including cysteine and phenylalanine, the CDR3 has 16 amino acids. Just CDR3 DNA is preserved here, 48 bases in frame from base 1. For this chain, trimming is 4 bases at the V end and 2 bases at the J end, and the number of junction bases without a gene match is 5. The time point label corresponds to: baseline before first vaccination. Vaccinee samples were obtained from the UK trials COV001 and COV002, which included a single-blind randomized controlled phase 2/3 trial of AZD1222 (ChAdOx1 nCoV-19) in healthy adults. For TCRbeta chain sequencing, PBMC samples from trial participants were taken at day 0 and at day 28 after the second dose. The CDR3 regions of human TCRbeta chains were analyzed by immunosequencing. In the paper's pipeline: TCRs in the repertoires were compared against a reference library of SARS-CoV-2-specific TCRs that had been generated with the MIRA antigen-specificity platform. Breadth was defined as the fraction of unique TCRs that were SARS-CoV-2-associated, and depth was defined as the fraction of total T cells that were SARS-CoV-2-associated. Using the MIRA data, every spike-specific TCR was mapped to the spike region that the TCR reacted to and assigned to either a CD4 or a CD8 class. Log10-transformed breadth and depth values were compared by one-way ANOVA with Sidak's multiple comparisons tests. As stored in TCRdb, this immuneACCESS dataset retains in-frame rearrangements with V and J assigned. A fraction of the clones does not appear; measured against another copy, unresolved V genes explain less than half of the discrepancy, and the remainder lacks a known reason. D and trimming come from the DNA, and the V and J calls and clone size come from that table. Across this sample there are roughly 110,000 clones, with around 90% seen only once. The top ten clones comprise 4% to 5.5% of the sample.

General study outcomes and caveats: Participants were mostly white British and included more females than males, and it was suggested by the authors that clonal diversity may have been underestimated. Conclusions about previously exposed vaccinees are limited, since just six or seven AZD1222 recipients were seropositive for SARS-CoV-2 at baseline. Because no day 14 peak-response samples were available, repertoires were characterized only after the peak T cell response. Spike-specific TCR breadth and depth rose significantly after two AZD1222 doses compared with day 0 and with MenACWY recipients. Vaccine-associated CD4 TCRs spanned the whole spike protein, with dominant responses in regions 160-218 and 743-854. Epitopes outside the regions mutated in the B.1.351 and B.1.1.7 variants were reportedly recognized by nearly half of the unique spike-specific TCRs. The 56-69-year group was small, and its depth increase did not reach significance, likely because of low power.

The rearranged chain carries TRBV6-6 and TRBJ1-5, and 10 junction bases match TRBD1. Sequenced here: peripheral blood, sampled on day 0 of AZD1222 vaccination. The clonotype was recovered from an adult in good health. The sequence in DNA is TGTGCCAGCAGTTCACGGGGGACAGGGGGCAATCAGCCCCAGCATTTT. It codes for CASSSRGTGGNQPQHF.